These T cell receptor beta chains were read from a single sample in a study of blood T cell repertoires in COVID-19. TCRdb's table, derived via immunoSEQ multiplex PCR, lists solely in-frame clones and lacks some. The table shows around 100,000 clones, with approximately 88% occurring only once. Sequencing was done on a sample of peripheral blood. These receptors were taken from a human donor in a cohort sampled during active COVID-19. Both conserved end residues are part of each CDR3. Each record gives: CDR3 protein, CDR3 DNA, V gene, D gene, J gene, clone size. D genes are given only for firm matches. Clone sizes are given selectively: once, few, many, or a class where the clone is expanded.

CAWSPDKSGANYGYTF TGTGCCTGGAGTCCAGATAAATCAGGGGCGAACTATGGCTACACCTTC TRBV30 . TRBJ1-2 .
CASSSRTGGPGTEAFF TGCGCCAGCAGCAGCAGGACAGGGGGCCCGGGAACTGAAGCTTTCTTT TRBV5-1 TRBD1 TRBJ1-1 .
CASSPTGRGGYTF TGTGCCAGCAGTCCTACGGGGAGGGGTGGCTACACCTTC TRBV28 . TRBJ1-2 .
CATSREGTVTYEQYF TGTGCCACCAGCAGAGAAGGGACAGTCACCTACGAGCAGTACTTC TRBV15 TRBD1 TRBJ2-7 .
CASSRGGQFSTGELFF TGCGCCAGCAGCCGCGGTGGACAGTTCAGCACCGGGGAGCTGTTTTTT TRBV5-1 . TRBJ2-2 few
CASSDDSSEDYGYTF TGTGCCAGTAGTGACGACTCTTCTGAGGACTATGGCTACACCTTC TRBV19 . TRBJ1-2 .
CASSLGVVGPSYEQYF TGCGCCAGCAGCTTGGGAGTTGTGGGGCCCTCCTACGAGCAGTACTTC TRBV5-1 . TRBJ2-7 once
CASRAGLASDTQYF TGTGCCAGCAGGGCGGGACTAGCGTCAGATACGCAGTATTTT TRBV2 TRBD2 TRBJ2-3 once
CASSNGGLPSPTQYF TGTGCCAGCAGTAACGGGGGACTCCCATCCCCTACGCAGTATTTT TRBV6-2/TRBV6-3 . TRBJ2-3 .
CASSNDGGANEKLFF TGTGCCAGCAGCAACGACGGGGGGGCTAATGAAAAACTGTTTTTT TRBV5-4 . TRBJ1-4 .
CASSPEASGANVLTF TGCGCCAGCAGCCCGGAGGCTTCCGGGGCCAACGTCCTGACTTTC TRBV5-1 . TRBJ2-6 .
CASSHHDRATEAFF TGTGCCAGCAGCCACCACGACAGGGCCACTGAAGCTTTCTTT TRBV3-1/TRBV3-2 TRBD1 TRBJ1-1 .
CAISGAGGLNGYTF TGTGCCATCAGTGGGGCAGGGGGATTGAATGGCTACACCTTC TRBV10-3 TRBD1 TRBJ1-2 .